In this sample, the clone carrying this TCR beta chain turned up many times. Via MiXCR, TCRdb re-called the PCR reads, giving one row per CDR3 protein. The top ten hold under 2% of the sample, which has tens of thousands of distinct CDR3 sequences, 20% to 25% seen once. This sample was taken from a study of molecular identifiers for immune sequencing clone quantification. This CDR3 comprises 15 residues. V was pared by 3 bases and J by 2 bases, with 5 bases of the junction left unmatched. Per the germline V gene, CDR1 is MGHRA and CDR2 is YSYEKL. The sequence was collected from a human donor in good health. Some libraries in this study had Jurkat cell RNA spiked in. The chain combines TRBV4-1 with TRBJ2-7; TRBD1 matches 9 bases. Sequencing was performed on naive CD8+ T cells from blood, with Jurkat cell RNA spiked in. The subset here: FACS-sorted CD8+CD4-CCR7+CD45RA+ naive T cells. The CDR3, as DNA: TGCGCCAGCAGCCAGGGGACAGGGACAACCTACGAGCAGTACTTC. As protein: CASSQGTGTTYEQYF.